The rows below give T cell receptor beta chains drawn from one sample of a study of human T cells and chemical hapten exposure. TCRdb re-analysed the RACE reads in MiXCR, keeping a single row per CDR3 protein. Of some 380,000 distinct CDR3 sequences listed, approximately 5% are singletons. The starting material was whole blood, obtained in connection with sensitization to the hapten diphenylcyclopropenone (DPC). Receptor source: a woman aged 45-65 years with alopecia areata. Some clones in this sample may be carry-over from other donors' samples. Both conserved end residues are part of each CDR3. D genes are given only for firm matches. The size field is filled for only some rows; it gives once, few, many or a size class.

abundance	v_gene	j_gene	d_gene	CDR3nt	CDR3aa
many	TRBV7-9	TRBJ2-3	-	TGTGCCAGCAGCTTTCCAGGGGAAGATACGCAGTATTTT	CASSFPGEDTQYF
many	TRBV7-2	TRBJ1-1	-	TGTGCCAGCAGCTTCCGGGGTCCCGATTCAGCTTTCTTT	CASSFRGPDSAFF
many	TRBV15	TRBJ2-5	-	TGTGCCACCAGCAGAGATCGGGGGGCCCAAGAGACCCAGTACTTC	CATSRDRGAQETQYF
many	TRBV6-1	TRBJ2-3	TRBD2	TGTGCCAGCAGCCCGACTAGCGGGAGTATCTCAGATACGCAGTATTTT	CASSPTSGSISDTQYF
-	TRBV30	TRBJ1-4	TRBD1	TGTGCCTGGAGTAATATCCTACGCGGGACAGGGAAAGATAATGAAAAACTGTTTTTT	CAWSNILRGTGKDNEKLFF
many	TRBV10-3	TRBJ2-3	TRBD2	TGTGCCATCGCGGGGGGAGGGTCCGCCAATACGCAGTATTTT	CAIAGGGSANTQYF
-	TRBV5-1	TRBJ2-7	-	TGCGCCAGCAGCCAGAAGGGGGACGAGCAGTACTTC	CASSQKGDEQYF
many	TRBV20-1	TRBJ1-5	-	TGCAGTGCTAGTGGGTCTTGGAATCAGCCCCAGCATTTT	CSASGSWNQPQHF
-	TRBV6-5	TRBJ2-7	-	TGTGCCAGCAGTTACTCGTGGGGAGGGGGCTACGAGCAGTACTTC	CASSYSWGGGYEQYF
many	TRBV6-1	TRBJ2-3	-	TGTGCCAGCAGTGAAGAAGGAGCTGGCACAGATACGCAGTATTTT	CASSEEGAGTDTQYF
many	TRBV6-6	TRBJ1-6	TRBD1	TGTGCCAGCAGCCATACCGGGACAGGGGAGGCACCCCTCCACTTT	CASSHTGTGEAPLHF
-	TRBV5-1	TRBJ1-5	-	TGCGCCAGCAGCCCGGAGAGCAGGGCTCAGCCCCAGCATTTT	CASSPESRAQPQHF
few	TRBV30	TRBJ2-7	TRBD2	TGTGCCTGGAGTCTAGTTCGTGGACTAGCGGGGAAGTCCTACGAGCAGTACTTC	CAWSLVRGLAGKSYEQYF
few	TRBV10-2	TRBJ2-6	TRBD1	TGCGCCAGCAGTGATTATGGGCAGGGGGACTCTGGGGCCAACGTCCTGACTTTC	CASSDYGQGDSGANVLTF
few	TRBV20-1	TRBJ1-4	-	TGCAGTGCTAGCCCAGTGGAAACTAATGAAAAACTGTTTTTT	CSASPVETNEKLFF
many	TRBV6-6	TRBJ2-3	TRBD1	TGTGCCAGCAGTCGGACAGGGGGTCTAGATACGCAGTATTTT	CASSRTGGLDTQYF
many	TRBV12-3/TRBV12-4	TRBJ1-2	TRBD1	TGTGCCAGCAGTGGGACAGGGCGTGGCTACACCTTC	CASSGTGRGYTF
-	TRBV27	TRBJ2-7	TRBD1	TGTGCCAGCAGTCCCAAAATGACAGGGGGGTACGAGCAGTACTTC	CASSPKMTGGYEQYF
few	TRBV7-2	TRBJ2-6	-	TGTGCCAGCAGCTTGTGGGAGTCTGGGGCCAACGTCCTGACTTTC	CASSLWESGANVLTF
many	TRBV6-1	TRBJ2-3	TRBD1	TGTGCCAGCAGCGCGCTTCGGACAGGATTCACAGATACGCAGTATTTT	CASSALRTGFTDTQYF
few	TRBV20-1	TRBJ2-5	-	TGCAGTGCTAGAGAGGGGGGGGCGCAAGAGACCCAGTACTTC	CSAREGGAQETQYF
few	TRBV7-9	TRBJ1-5	-	TGTGCCAGCAGCCAGGACGGATACAATCAGCCCCAGCATTTT	CASSQDGYNQPQHF
many	TRBV11-2	TRBJ2-1	TRBD1	TGTGCCAGCAGCCAGGGGGCCCCCAATGAGCAGTTCTTC	CASSQGAPNEQFF
-	TRBV28	TRBJ2-1	-	TGTGCCACAAAACCTTGGCGCTACAATGAGCAGTTCTTC	CATKPWRYNEQFF
many	TRBV5-6	TRBJ1-2	-	TGTGCCAGCAGCTTGGGATTTGCGGGGGGCTCGGACTACACCTTC	CASSLGFAGGSDYTF